The rows below give T cell receptor beta chains drawn from one sample of a study of technical replicates of blood from a handful of donors. Produced via immunoSEQ multiplex PCR; TCRdb's table is partial and in-frame only. The sample records approximately 49,000 clones, around nine tenths being singletons. Input material: PBMCs. All receptors come from a human donor in good health. Some clones in this sample may be carry-over from other donors' samples. Both conserved end residues are part of each CDR3. The D gene is left open where the match is weak. The size entry is marked missing in some rows and otherwise reads once, few, many or a size class.

D gene,J gene,clone size,V gene,CDR3 DNA,CDR3 protein
NA,TRBJ2-5,NA,TRBV7-9,TGTGCCAGCAGCTTAGGACTATCCCAAGAGACCCAGTACTTC,CASSLGLSQETQYF
TRBD2,TRBJ2-1,NA,TRBV29-1,TGCAGCGCTGATAGCGGGGGGCTTTACAATGAGCAGTTCTTC,CSADSGGLYNEQFF
TRBD2,TRBJ2-1,NA,TRBV5-4,TGTGCCAGCAGCTTGGAGGGCGGGGGGCCGTCGGGCTCCTACAATGAGCAGTTCTTC,CASSLEGGGPSGSYNEQFF
NA,TRBJ1-1,NA,TRBV20-1,TGCAGTGCTACCCGCCGGGGTGAAGCTTTCTTT,CSATRRGEAFF
TRBD1,TRBJ1-2,NA,TRBV29-1,TGCAGCGTTGGACAGGGGTGGGACGGCTACACCTTC,CSVGQGWDGYTF
NA,TRBJ1-2,NA,TRBV4-2,TGTGCCAGCAGCCAAGATAGGGTGGGAGGCTATGGCTACACCTTC,CASSQDRVGGYGYTF
TRBD2,TRBJ2-5,NA,TRBV5-1,TGCGCCAGCAGCCCTAGCGGGGAAGAGACCCAGTACTTC,CASSPSGEETQYF
TRBD2,TRBJ2-1,NA,TRBV5-1,TGCGCCAGCAGCCCGTTAACTAGCGGGGACCCCAATGAGCAGTTCTTC,CASSPLTSGDPNEQFF
NA,TRBJ1-1,NA,TRBV2,TGTGCCAGCAAGATAAGGACACCCACAGGGAACACTGAAGCTTTCTTT,CASKIRTPTGNTEAFF
NA,TRBJ2-7,NA,TRBV11-2,TGTGCCAGCAGCTTAGATCAGGGCCGTCCCCCTCTCGAGCAGTACTTC,CASSLDQGRPPLEQYF
NA,TRBJ2-3,NA,TRBV6-1,TGTGCCAGCAGTCTAGGACTGCTAGACACAGATACGCAGTATTTT,CASSLGLLDTDTQYF
NA,TRBJ2-5,NA,TRBV20-1,TGCAGTGCTAGATCCGGGACCCAGTACTTC,CSARSGTQYF
TRBD1,TRBJ1-1,NA,TRBV5-8,TGTGCCAGCAGCCACGGACAGGCAAGAGTACTTTCTAGCACTGAAGCTTTCTTT,CASSHGQARVLSSTEAFF
NA,TRBJ2-7,NA,TRBV20-1,TGCAGTGCTTACAGGGTCTACGAGCAGTACTTC,CSAYRVYEQYF
NA,TRBJ1-5,NA,TRBV15,TGTGCCACCAGCAGCGGGACAAACTATAATCAGCCCCAGCATTTT,CATSSGTNYNQPQHF
TRBD2,TRBJ2-5,NA,TRBV9,TGTGCCAGCAGCCTGTCGGGGGGACTAGCGTACCAAGAGACCCAGTACTTC,CASSLSGGLAYQETQYF
TRBD1,TRBJ1-4,NA,TRBV7-2,TGTGCCAGCAGGGCTCCTGGACAGGGGGCGAGAAAACTGTTTTTT,CASRAPGQGARKLFF
TRBD2,TRBJ2-3,NA,TRBV7-2,TGTGCCAGCAGCCCAAGTCTCAGCGGGAGTCGAACAGATACGCAGTATTTT,CASSPSLSGSRTDTQYF
NA,TRBJ1-2,NA,TRBV4-3,TGCGCCAGCAGCCCGCCGGGGTATCGGATGTATGGCTACACCTTC,CASSPPGYRMYGYTF
NA,TRBJ2-7,NA,TRBV27,TGTGCCAGCAGTCGCTCCCTCCCGGGGGAGCAGTACTTC,CASSRSLPGEQYF
NA,TRBJ1-5,once,TRBV13,TGTGCCAGCAGCGCGGGCCGGGCGGGGGCTCAGCCCCAGCATTTT,CASSAGRAGAQPQHF
TRBD1,TRBJ1-1,NA,TRBV4-1,TGCGCCAGCAGCCACTCAGGACAGGCTGAAGCTTTCTTT,CASSHSGQAEAFF
NA,TRBJ1-5,NA,TRBV2,TGTGCCAGCAGCGGGGGGCAGGGCAATCAGCCCCAGCATTTT,CASSGGQGNQPQHF
NA,TRBJ2-7,NA,TRBV21-1,TGTGCCAGCACCCTCCGGCGGGCCAGCTCCTACGAGCAGTACTTC,CASTLRRASSYEQYF
TRBD2,TRBJ2-7,NA,TRBV10-3,TGTGCCATCAGTGAGGCCCGGACTAGCGGCGAGCAGTACTTC,CAISEARTSGEQYF
TRBD1,TRBJ2-1,NA,TRBV15,TGTGCCACCAGGACAGGGAATGAGCAGTTCTTC,CATRTGNEQFF
NA,TRBJ1-1,NA,TRBV6-1,TGTGCCAGCAGTGAACCAGGGTTCACTGAAGCTTTCTTT,CASSEPGFTEAFF
TRBD1,TRBJ2-2,NA,TRBV10-1,TGCGCCAGCAGTGAGTCCGGCAGGGGGACCGGGGAGCTGTTTTTT,CASSESGRGTGELFF
NA,TRBJ1-5,once,TRBV30,TGTGCCTGGAGAAGGCAGGGTGAACAGCCCCAGCATTTT,CAWRRQGEQPQHF
TRBD2,TRBJ2-7,NA,TRBV7-8,TGTGCCAGCATACCATGGGGGGGTACTTCCTACGAGCAGTACTTC,CASIPWGGTSYEQYF
NA,TRBJ2-1,NA,TRBV7-9,TGTGCCAGCAGCTTAGGGTCAGTCGAGTTCTTC,CASSLGSVEFF
NA,TRBJ2-7,NA,TRBV7-2,TGTGCCAGCAGCTCACAGGGCAGGGAGCAGTACTTC,CASSSQGREQYF
NA,TRBJ2-7,NA,TRBV27,TGTGCCAGCAGTACCGGGGGTAATCTACAGTACTTC,CASSTGGNLQYF
NA,TRBJ1-6,NA,TRBV19,TGTGCCAGTAGTCTACCTAATTCACCCCTCCACTTT,CASSLPNSPLHF
NA,TRBJ2-5,NA,TRBV15,TGTGCCACCAGCAGAGGGGGGGAACTCCAAGAGACCCAGTACTTC,CATSRGGELQETQYF
NA,TRBJ2-7,NA,TRBV29-1,TGCAGCGTTGAATCAGGCTACGAGCAGTACTTC,CSVESGYEQYF
TRBD2,TRBJ2-2,NA,TRBV6-1,TGTGCCAGCAGTACGCCGGGACTAGGTTCCGGGGAGCTGTTTTTT,CASSTPGLGSGELFF
NA,TRBJ2-7,once,TRBV2,TGTGCCAGCACCCCTATTGGAGATTACGAGCAGTACTTC,CASTPIGDYEQYF
TRBD1,TRBJ2-3,NA,TRBV7-6,TGTGCCAGCAGCCGAACAGGGGGCGCTTACGCAGATACGCAGTATTTT,CASSRTGGAYADTQYF
TRBD1,TRBJ1-5,NA,TRBV18,TGTGCCAGCTCGCTTCTGGGACAGAATAACGATCAGCCCCAGCATTTT,CASSLLGQNNDQPQHF
TRBD2,TRBJ2-2,NA,TRBV7-2,TGTGCCAGCAGCTTAGGGACTAGCGGGAGGAGGCTCGGCGGGGAGCTGTTTTTT,CASSLGTSGRRLGGELFF
NA,TRBJ1-2,NA,TRBV19,TGTGCCAGTAGTATAGCGTACTATGGCTACACCTTC,CASSIAYYGYTF
TRBD1,TRBJ1-2,NA,TRBV27,TGTGCCAGCATATTACCGCCGGGACAGGGGAACCTCTATGGCTACACCTTC,CASILPPGQGNLYGYTF
TRBD1,TRBJ2-7,NA,TRBV6-1,TGTGCCAGCAGTGCAGAAATTGACAGGGTCTACGAGCAGTACTTC,CASSAEIDRVYEQYF
TRBD2,TRBJ2-3,NA,TRBV5-1,TGCGCCAGCAGCGGGCTCTTGGGGCTAGCGGACACAGATACGCAGTATTTT,CASSGLLGLADTDTQYF
NA,TRBJ2-7,NA,TRBV9,TGTGCCAGCAGCGTAGCTGGGAGTCTATCCTACTACGAGCAGTACTTC,CASSVAGSLSYYEQYF
TRBD1,TRBJ1-6,NA,TRBV5-4,TGTGCCAGCAGCCCCCAGGGGGCTGAGTCACCCCTCCACTTT,CASSPQGAESPLHF
TRBD1,TRBJ2-5,NA,TRBV5-3,TGTGCCAGAAGCGGGGACAGGGGTGAGACCCAGTACTTC,CARSGDRGETQYF
NA,TRBJ1-3,NA,TRBV7-7,TGTGCCAGCAGTTATTTTGTGTGGGGGCAAAGTGTAAACACCATATATTTT,CASSYFVWGQSVNTIYF
NA,TRBJ2-5,few,TRBV7-8,TGTGCCAGCAGCAATGGGTTTAGCGGAGGGGAGACCCAGTACTTC,CASSNGFSGGETQYF
NA,TRBJ1-2,NA,TRBV27,TGTGCCAGCATGGGGCGCTATGGCTACACCTTC,CASMGRYGYTF
TRBD1,TRBJ2-6,NA,TRBV5-8,TGTGCCAGCAGTCCCTTCGGGGACAGGTTACCTGGGGCCAACGTCCTGACTTTC,CASSPFGDRLPGANVLTF
NA,TRBJ1-1,NA,TRBV6-5,TGTGCCAGCAGTTACGTGGTTGGAGGGCCCGGTGAAGCTTTCTTT,CASSYVVGGPGEAFF